The clone carrying this TCR beta chain has a handful of counts. Its target is not known. The CDR3 loop spans 16 amino acids. Trimming removed 2 bases at V and 1 base at J, with 14 bases between. The germline CDR1 and CDR2 sequences are MNHEY and SVGAGI. The data are from a study of cytomegalovirus exposure and HLA in healthy donors. Overall study findings and caveats: Fewer N-insertions than the approximately 610-donor mean were reportedly shown by an Asian-associated ancestry cluster in a later analysis. Later examination showed HLA-associated TCR beta chains had greater clonal expansion than equally common others.

Primers included in the PCR were 60 Vbeta and 13 Jbeta primers. TCRdb's table, derived via immunoSEQ multiplex PCR, lists solely in-frame clones and lacks some. The sample lists about 110,000 clones; approximately 73% were seen once. This chain links TRBV6-5 with TRBJ1-1, with a weak D call TRBD1 (6 bases). The sequenced sample consisted of PBMCs. This TCR came from a man aged 35-49 years in good health and CMV-seronegative. In DNA, the CDR3 is TGTGCCAGCAGTTACGGGGGGGGCAGAACGAACACTGAAGCTTTCTTT. Translating it yields CASSYGGGRTNTEAFF.